The source of this TCR beta chain is a study of cytomegalovirus exposure and HLA in healthy donors. Across the whole study: Per a later analysis, the 666 first-cohort and 100 to 150 validation repertoires shared one platform. Study-wide results and limits: Within the roughly 120 validation repertoires, first-cohort TCR clusters tended to co-occur, according to a later analysis.

With regard to this clone: Its target is unknown.

The V end was cut by 3 bases, the J end by 8 bases, with 10 bases between. The germline V gene has CDR1 ENHRY and CDR2 SYGVKD. CDR3 length equals 13 residues. Data came from immunoSEQ multiplex PCR; TCRdb stores just in-frame clones and leaves some out. The sample yields about 350,000 clones, around 90% seen once. The chain is built from TRBV10-3 and TRBJ1-4; maybe TRBD1 (5 bases). The sequenced sample consisted of PBMCs. The origin of this receptor is a woman aged 30 to 39 in good health and CMV-seropositive. The CDR3 loop is CAISDRDREKLFF. The CDR3 DNA reads TGTGCCATCAGTGACCGAGACAGAGAAAAACTGTTTTTT.